This T cell receptor (beta chain) originates from a study of cytomegalovirus exposure and HLA in healthy donors. Study-level points and caveats: Among TCR beta chains, those listed as cytomegalovirus-associated numbered some 170.

This clone came up once. What it binds is not known. The CDR3 has 16 amino acids. V lost 3 bases, J lost 1 base, and 7 bases stayed unmatched. Looked up from germline, CDR1 is MGHRA and CDR2 is YSYEKL. The PCR was carried out with 60 Vbeta primers and 13 Jbeta primers. Libraries were prepared by immunoSEQ multiplex PCR; TCRdb keeps only in-frame clonotypes and omits some of them. Among around 150,000 clones listed, about four fifths were seen once. The chain combines TRBV4-1 with TRBJ1-2; 8 bases are a match to TRBD1. Sequencing input: PBMCs. The receptor was derived from a man aged 40-49 years in good health and CMV-seropositive. This CDR3 is CASSQSPGQDNYGYTF. The CDR3 coding sequence is TGCGCCAGCAGCCAGAGCCCGGGACAGGATAACTATGGCTACACCTTC.